The clone carrying this T cell receptor beta chain was seen a handful of times. No antigen is known for it. This specimen belongs to a study of cytomegalovirus exposure and HLA in healthy donors. At the level of the study: An earlier analysis found fewer than 140 million unique TCR beta sequences from approximately 190 million T cells. General study points: Sequencing artifact likely explains a cluster of highly shared sequence variants.

This PCR relied on a set of 60 Vbeta primers and 13 Jbeta primers. TCRdb's table, derived via immunoSEQ multiplex PCR, lists solely in-frame clones and lacks some. Among about 110,000 clones listed, about 73% were seen once. The CDR3 totals 13 residues. Germline V gives CDR1 MNHEY, CDR2 SMNVEV (reference sequence). V lost 6 bases to trimming and J lost 5 bases, with 11 bases between them. The rearrangement uses TRBV27 and TRBJ1-5, with D maybe TRBD1 (6 bases). The specimen was PBMCs. The source of this sequence is a woman aged 25 to 39 in good health and CMV-seronegative. CDR3 nucleotide sequence: TGTGCCAGCAGCTACAGGGTCGATCAGCCCCAGCATTTT. Residues: CASSYRVDQPQHF.